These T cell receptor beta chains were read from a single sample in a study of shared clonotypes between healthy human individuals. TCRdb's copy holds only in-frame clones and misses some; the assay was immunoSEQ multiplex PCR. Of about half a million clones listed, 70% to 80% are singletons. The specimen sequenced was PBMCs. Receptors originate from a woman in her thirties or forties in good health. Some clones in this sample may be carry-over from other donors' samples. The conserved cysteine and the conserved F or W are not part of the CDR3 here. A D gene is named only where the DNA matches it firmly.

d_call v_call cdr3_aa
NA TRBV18 ASSRPGRLQETQY
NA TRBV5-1 ASRPGNGGNTIY
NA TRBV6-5 ASSYRQGTYEQY
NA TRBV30 AWSVQGTDTQY
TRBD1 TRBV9 ASSPITGAGANVLT
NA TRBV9 ASSVGRGVGETQY
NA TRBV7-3 ASSPGGPGTDTQY
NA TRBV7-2 ASSLAQGSYGYT
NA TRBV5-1 ASSRDGNTEAF
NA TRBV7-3 ASSFSYNNEQF
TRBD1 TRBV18 ASSDRAHEQY
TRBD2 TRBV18 ASSPPRGLASYNEQF
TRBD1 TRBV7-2 ASSLGTDQPQH